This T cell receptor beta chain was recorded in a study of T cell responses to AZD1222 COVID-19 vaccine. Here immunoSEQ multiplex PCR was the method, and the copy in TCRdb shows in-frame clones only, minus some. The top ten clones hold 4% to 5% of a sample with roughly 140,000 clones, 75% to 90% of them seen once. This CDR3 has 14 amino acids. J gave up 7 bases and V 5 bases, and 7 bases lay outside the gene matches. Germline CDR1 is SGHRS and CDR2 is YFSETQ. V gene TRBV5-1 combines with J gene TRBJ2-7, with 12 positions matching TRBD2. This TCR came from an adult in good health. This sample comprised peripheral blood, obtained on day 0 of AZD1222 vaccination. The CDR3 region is CASRLAGGTGEQYF. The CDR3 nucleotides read TGCGCCAGCAGGCTAGCGGGAGGGACCGGAGAGCAGTACTTC.